This entry features one TCR beta chain sequence. Assay used: immunoSEQ multiplex PCR; TCRdb lists only in-frame clones, some missing. This sample has about 98,000 clones, with around 86% found just once. Per the germline V gene, CDR1 is MNHEY and CDR2 is SVGAGI. After removal of 5 bases from V and 5 bases from J, the junction contained 5 bases not matched to a gene. CDR3 size: 14 residues. The entry originates in a study of blood T cell repertoires in COVID-19. The TCR was taken from a man in his fifties or sixties with acute or convalescent COVID-19. This rearrangement joins TRBV6-5 to TRBJ2-7; 11 nucleotides line up with TRBD2. The sequencing sample was made of peripheral blood. The CDR3 spells CASSPSGRRHEQYF. In nucleotides, the CDR3 is TGTGCCAGCAGTCCTAGCGGGAGGCGACACGAGCAGTACTTC.